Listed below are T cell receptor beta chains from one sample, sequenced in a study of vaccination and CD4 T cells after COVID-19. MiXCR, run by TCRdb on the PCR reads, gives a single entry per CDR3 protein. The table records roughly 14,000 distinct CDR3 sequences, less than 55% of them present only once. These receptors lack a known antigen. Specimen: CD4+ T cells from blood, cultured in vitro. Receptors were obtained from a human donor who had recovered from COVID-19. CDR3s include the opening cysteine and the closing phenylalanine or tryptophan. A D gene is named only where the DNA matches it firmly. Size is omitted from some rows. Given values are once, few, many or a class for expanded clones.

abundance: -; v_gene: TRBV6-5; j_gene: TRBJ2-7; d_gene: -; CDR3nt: TGTGCCAGCAGTTACTCTCCGTCCAGCTACGAGCAGTACTTC; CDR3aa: CASSYSPSSYEQYF
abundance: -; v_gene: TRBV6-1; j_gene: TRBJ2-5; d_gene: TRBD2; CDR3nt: TGTGCCACATCTAGCGGGGGGCTCCAAGAGACCCAGTACTTC; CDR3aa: CATSSGGLQETQYF
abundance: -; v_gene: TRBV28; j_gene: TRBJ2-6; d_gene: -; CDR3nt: TGTGCCAGCAAACTGCGGACGCTAAGCTCTGGGGCCAACGTCCTGACTTTC; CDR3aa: CASKLRTLSSGANVLTF
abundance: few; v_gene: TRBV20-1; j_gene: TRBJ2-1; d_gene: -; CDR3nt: TGCAGTGCTAGAGATGCCCAGAGCAATGAGCAGTTCTTC; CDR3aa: CSARDAQSNEQFF
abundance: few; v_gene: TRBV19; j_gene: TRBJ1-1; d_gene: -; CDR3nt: TGTGCCACCAAGCGGGACTCCACTTTCACTGAAGCTTTCTTT; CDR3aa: CATKRDSTFTEAFF
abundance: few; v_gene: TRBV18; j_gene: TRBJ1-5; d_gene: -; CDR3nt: TGTGCCAGCTCACTCGGGACGGCGGGCAATCAGCCCCAGCATTTT; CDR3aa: CASSLGTAGNQPQHF
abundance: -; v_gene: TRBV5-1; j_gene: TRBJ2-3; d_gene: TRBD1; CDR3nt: TGCGCCAGCAGTTCCGGGACAGGGGTATTTACAGATACGCAGTATTTT; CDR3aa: CASSSGTGVFTDTQYF
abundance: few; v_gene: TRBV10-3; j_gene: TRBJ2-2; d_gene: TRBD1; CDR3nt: TGTGCCATCAGTGAGTTTCCCGGACAGGGTGCCGGGGAGCTGTTTTTT; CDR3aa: CAISEFPGQGAGELFF
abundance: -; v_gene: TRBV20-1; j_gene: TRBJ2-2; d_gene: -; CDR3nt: TGCAGTGCTGCCCCTAGCCCCGGGGAGCTGTTTTTT; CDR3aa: CSAAPSPGELFF
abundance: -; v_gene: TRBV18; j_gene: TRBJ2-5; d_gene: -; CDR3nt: TGTGCCAGCTCACGGGGAGATCAAGAGACCCAGTACTTC; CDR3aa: CASSRGDQETQYF
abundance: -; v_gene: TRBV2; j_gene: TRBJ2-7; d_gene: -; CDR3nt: TGTGCCAGCAGGGGATCCTCCTACGAGCAGTACTTC; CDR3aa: CASRGSSYEQYF
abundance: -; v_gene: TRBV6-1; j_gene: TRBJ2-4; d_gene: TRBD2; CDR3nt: TGTGCCAGCAGTGAATTCGGAGGGGGACTGTTAGTAGCGGGGGGTGGCAAAAACATTCAGTACTTC; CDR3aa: CASSEFGGGLLVAGGGKNIQYF
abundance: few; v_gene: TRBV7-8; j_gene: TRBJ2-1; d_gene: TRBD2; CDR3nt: TGTGCCAGCAGCTTGGGGAGCGGGACCGGCTCCTACAATGAGCAGTTCTTC; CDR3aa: CASSLGSGTGSYNEQFF
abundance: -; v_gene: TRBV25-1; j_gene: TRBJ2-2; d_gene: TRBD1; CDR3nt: TGTGCCAGCAGTGAATGGTCCGGGACAGGGAACACCGGGGAGCTGTTTTTT; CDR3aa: CASSEWSGTGNTGELFF
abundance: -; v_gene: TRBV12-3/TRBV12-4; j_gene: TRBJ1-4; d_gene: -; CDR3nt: TGTGCCAGCAGTTCAGACAGGCCCCTCGGTGGAAAACTGTTTTTT; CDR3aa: CASSSDRPLGGKLFF
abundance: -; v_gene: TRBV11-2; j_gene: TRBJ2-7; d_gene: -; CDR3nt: TGTGCCAGCAGCCCTCAGGCAGGAGGGTACGAGCAGTACTTC; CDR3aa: CASSPQAGGYEQYF
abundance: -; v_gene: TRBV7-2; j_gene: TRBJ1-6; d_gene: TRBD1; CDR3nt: TGTGCCAGCAGCGAGAGGGACAGCACTTCACCCCTCCACTTT; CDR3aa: CASSERDSTSPLHF
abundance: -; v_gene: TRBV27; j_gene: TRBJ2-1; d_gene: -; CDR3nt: TGTGCCAGCAGTTACAGACAGTACAATGAGCAGTTCTTC; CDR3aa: CASSYRQYNEQFF
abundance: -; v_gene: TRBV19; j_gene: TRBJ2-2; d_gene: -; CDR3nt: TGTGCCAGTAGTACCTCGCGGAACGGGGAGCTGTTTTTT; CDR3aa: CASSTSRNGELFF
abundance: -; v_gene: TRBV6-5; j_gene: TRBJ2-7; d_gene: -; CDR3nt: TGTGCCAGCAGTTACTCGTGGTCCGGGAGTGCCTACGAGCAGTACTTC; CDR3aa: CASSYSWSGSAYEQYF
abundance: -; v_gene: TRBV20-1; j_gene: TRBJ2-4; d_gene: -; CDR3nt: TGCAGTTTCCAAGGCACAGTGGCCAAAAACATTCAGTACTTC; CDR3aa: CSFQGTVAKNIQYF
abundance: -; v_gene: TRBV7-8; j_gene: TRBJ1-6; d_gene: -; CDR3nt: TGTGCCAGCAGCTCATCAGGCTATAATTCACCCCTCCACTTT; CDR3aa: CASSSSGYNSPLHF
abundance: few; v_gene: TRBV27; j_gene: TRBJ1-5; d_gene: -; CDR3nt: TGTGCCAGCAGTTTATGGGGGGTTGGGAATCAGCCCCAGCATTTT; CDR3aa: CASSLWGVGNQPQHF
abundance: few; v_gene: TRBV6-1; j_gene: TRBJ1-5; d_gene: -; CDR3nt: TGTGCCAGCGACTCTCCCTATCAGCCCCAGCATTTT; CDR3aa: CASDSPYQPQHF
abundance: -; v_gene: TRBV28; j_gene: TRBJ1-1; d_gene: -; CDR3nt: TGTGCCAGCAGTTTCCGGCAGGCCGGATTTATGAACACTGAAGCTTTCTTT; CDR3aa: CASSFRQAGFMNTEAFF
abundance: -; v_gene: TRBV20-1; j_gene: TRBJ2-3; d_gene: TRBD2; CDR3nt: TGCAAATTGAGAGCGGGGCGAAGCACAGATACGCAGTATTTT; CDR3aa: CKLRAGRSTDTQYF
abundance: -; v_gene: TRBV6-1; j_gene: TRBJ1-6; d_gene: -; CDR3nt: TGTGCCAGCAGTGAACTCGCCTCCGGGACCCGATCACCCCTCCACTTT; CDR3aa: CASSELASGTRSPLHF
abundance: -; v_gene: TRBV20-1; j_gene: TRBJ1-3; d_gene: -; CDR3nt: TGCAGTGCTAGCCTCCCGGGGGTAAACACCATATATTTT; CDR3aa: CSASLPGVNTIYF
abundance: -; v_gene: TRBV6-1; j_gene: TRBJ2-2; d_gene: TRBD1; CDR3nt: TGTGCCAGCAGCGGACAGGGGAACACCGGGGAGCTGTTTTTT; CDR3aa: CASSGQGNTGELFF
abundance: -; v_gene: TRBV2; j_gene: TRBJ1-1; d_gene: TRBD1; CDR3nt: TGTGCCAGCAGGAGGACAGGGATCGTGAACACTGAAGCTTTCTTT; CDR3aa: CASRRTGIVNTEAFF
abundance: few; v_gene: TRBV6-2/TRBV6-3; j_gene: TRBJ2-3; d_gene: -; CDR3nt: TGTGCCAGCAGTTACCCGCTTTCGGGGACAATCACAGATACGCAGTATTTT; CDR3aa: CASSYPLSGTITDTQYF
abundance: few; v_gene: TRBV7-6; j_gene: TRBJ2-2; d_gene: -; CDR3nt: TGTGCCAGCTCCTCTCGGGAGGAGCTGTTTTTT; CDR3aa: CASSSREELFF
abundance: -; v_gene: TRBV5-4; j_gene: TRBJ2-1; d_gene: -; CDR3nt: TGTGCCAGCAGTTTGGACCAGTCCTCCTACAATGAGCAGTTCTTC; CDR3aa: CASSLDQSSYNEQFF
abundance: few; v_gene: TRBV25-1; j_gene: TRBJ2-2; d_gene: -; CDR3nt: TGTGCCAGCAGTACACATACCAACACCGGGGAGCTGTTTTTT; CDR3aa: CASSTHTNTGELFF
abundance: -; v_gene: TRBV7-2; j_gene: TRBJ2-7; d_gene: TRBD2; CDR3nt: TGTGCCAGCAGCCCAACAGCGGGAGGCTCCTACGAGCAGTACTTC; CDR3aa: CASSPTAGGSYEQYF
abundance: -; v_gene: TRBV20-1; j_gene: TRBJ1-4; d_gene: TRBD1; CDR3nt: TGCAGTGCTGGGGACAGGGGCCGGGGTGAAAAACTGTTTTTT; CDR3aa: CSAGDRGRGEKLFF
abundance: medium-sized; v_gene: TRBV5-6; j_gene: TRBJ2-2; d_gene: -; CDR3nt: TGTGCCAGCAGCTTGTACGGGCTTGGTACCGGGGAGCTGTTTTTT; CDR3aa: CASSLYGLGTGELFF
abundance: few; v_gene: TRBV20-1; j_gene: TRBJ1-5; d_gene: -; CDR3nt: TGCAGTGCTAGAGGACCCTGGGAAGGGACCCAGCCCCAGCATTTT; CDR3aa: CSARGPWEGTQPQHF
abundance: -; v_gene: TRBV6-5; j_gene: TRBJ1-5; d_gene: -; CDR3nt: TGTGCCAGCAGTTACTCATCAGGGGTCGGCAATCAGCCCCAGCATTTT; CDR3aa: CASSYSSGVGNQPQHF
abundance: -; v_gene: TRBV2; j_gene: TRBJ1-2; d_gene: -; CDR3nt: TGTGCCAGCAGTGAGCCTGGCTACACCTTC; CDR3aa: CASSEPGYTF
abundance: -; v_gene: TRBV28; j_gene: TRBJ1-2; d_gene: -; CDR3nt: TGTGCCAGCAGCAAATCGACGGGGACTTCCGGAGCTAACTATGGCTACACCTTC; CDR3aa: CASSKSTGTSGANYGYTF
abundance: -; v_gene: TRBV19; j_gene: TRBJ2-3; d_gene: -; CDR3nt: TGTGCCAGTAGAGGGGTCCTTAGCACAGATACGCAGTATTTT; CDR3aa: CASRGVLSTDTQYF
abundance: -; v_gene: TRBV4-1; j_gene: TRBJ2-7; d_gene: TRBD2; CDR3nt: TGCGCCAGCAGCCAAGAATGGCTAGCGGGAGAGTACGAGCAGTACTTC; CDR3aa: CASSQEWLAGEYEQYF
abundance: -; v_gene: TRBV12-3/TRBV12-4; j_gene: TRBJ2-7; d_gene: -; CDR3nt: TGTGCCAGCAGTTTAAGGAGGGGGTTTCAGGACGAGCAGTACTTC; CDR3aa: CASSLRRGFQDEQYF
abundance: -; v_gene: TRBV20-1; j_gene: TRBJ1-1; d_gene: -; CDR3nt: TGCAGTGCTTCGAATTGGGGAGACGTTGAAGCTTTCTTT; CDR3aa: CSASNWGDVEAFF
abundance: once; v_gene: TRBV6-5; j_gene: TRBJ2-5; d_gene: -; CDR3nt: TGTGCCAGCAGTTACGCCGGGACCCAGTACTTC; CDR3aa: CASSYAGTQYF
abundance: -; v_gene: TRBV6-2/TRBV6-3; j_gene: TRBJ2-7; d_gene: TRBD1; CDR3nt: TGTGCCAGCAGCCCGGACCGGACAGGGGTAGGATACGAGCAGTACTTC; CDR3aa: CASSPDRTGVGYEQYF
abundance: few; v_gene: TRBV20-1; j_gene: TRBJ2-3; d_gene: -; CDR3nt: TGCGGAACTATTGTCATTGGAGATACGCAGTATTTT; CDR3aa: CGTIVIGDTQYF
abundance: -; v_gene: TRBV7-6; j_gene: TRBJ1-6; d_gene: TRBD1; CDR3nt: TGTGCCAGCAGCTTAGGGACAGGGAGTATCCACTCACCCCTCCACTTT; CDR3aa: CASSLGTGSIHSPLHF
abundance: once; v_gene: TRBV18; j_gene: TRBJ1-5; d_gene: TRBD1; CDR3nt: TGTGCCAGCTCACAGTACAGGGGCCATCAGCCCCAGCATTTT; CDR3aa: CASSQYRGHQPQHF
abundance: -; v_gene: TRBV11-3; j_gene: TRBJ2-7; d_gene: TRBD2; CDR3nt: TGTGCCAGCAGCCGGGAACTAGCGGGGGGTTACGAGCAGTACTTC; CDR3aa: CASSRELAGGYEQYF
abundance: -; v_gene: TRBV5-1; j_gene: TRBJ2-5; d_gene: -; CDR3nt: TGCGCCAGCAGCTCGGGGGCAACGAAAGAGACCCAGTACTTC; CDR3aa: CASSSGATKETQYF
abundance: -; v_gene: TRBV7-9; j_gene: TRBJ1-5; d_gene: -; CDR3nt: TGTGCCAGCAGCTTGGCGACAGGCAATCAGCCCCAGCATTTT; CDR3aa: CASSLATGNQPQHF
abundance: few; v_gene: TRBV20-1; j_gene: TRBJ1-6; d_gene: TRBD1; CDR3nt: TGCAGTGCTAGGGCCCCGGGACAGGGGTTTTGGGGGAATTCACCCCTCCACTTT; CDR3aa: CSARAPGQGFWGNSPLHF